The 17 T cell receptor beta chains reported below all come from one sample, sequenced in a study of CD8 T cells in Susac syndrome. Random hexamers served to reverse transcribe roughly 0.5 to 1 ug RNA. TCRdb ran MiXCR on the immunoSEQ multiplex PCR reads and lists one entry per CDR3 protein. The sample lists around 190,000 distinct CDR3 sequences; about 95% were seen once. The sample consisted of CD8+ T cells from PBMCs. These receptors were taken from a human donor with multiple sclerosis.

The chain combines TRBV4-1 with TRBJ2-2; possibly TRBD1 or TRBD2 for D (6 bases each). From germline, CDR1 is MGHRA and CDR2 YSYEKL. Trimming removed 8 bases from V and 6 bases from J, with 13 bases in between. This CDR3 is 13 amino acids long. The CDR3 nucleotides are TGCGCCAGCCAGAGTAGGGGGGCCGGGGAGCTGTTTTTT. As protein: CASQSRGAGELFF.

This chain links TRBV18 with TRBJ2-7; D may be TRBD1 (6 bases). Germline V CDR1 and CDR2: KGHSH, LQKENI. The length of the CDR3 is 18 residues. Trimming left V 0 bases short and J 0 bases short, with 18 bases between. This chain's CDR3 is CASSPPGSDRRSSYEQYF. CDR3 in DNA: TGTGCCAGCTCACCACCGGGGTCGGACAGAAGGAGCTCCTACGAGCAGTACTTC. Based on the CDR3 plus reference TRBV18 and TRBJ2-7, the full variable domain is NAGVMQNPRHLVRRRGQEARLRCSPMKGHSHVYWYRQLPEEGLKFMVYLQKENIIDESGMPKERFSAEFPKEGPSILRIQQVVRGDSAAYFCASSPPGSDRRSSYEQYFGPGTRLTVT.

The genes are TRBV13 and TRBJ1-2; 11 bases fit TRBD1. CDR3 length: 14 amino acids. J was trimmed by 8 bases and V by 5 bases; bases with no gene match: 7. CDR1 PRHDT and CDR2 FYEKMQ come from the germline V gene (reference sequence). The CDR3 loop reads CASSTGQGEVGYTF. CDR3 in DNA: TGTGCCAGCAGCACGGGACAGGGGGAGGTCGGCTACACCTTC.

A single count supports this clonotype. This chain links TRBV29-1 with TRBJ1-5; D gene uncertain. Trimming took 4 bases from V and 9 from J, leaving 10 bases between them. Germline lookup yields CDR1 SQVTM and CDR2 ANQGSEA. The CDR3 is 11 amino acids. The CDR3 DNA is TGCAGCGTTGGCCAGCGAGGGCCCCAGCATTTT. It codes for CSVGQRGPQHF.

This clonotype came up once. V is TRBV30 and J is TRBJ1-2, with 10 bases that match TRBD1. This CDR3 region has 14 residues. With 2 bases clipped from V and 4 bases from J, the junction kept 4 bases outside the gene matches. Germline V gene lookup returns CDR1 GTSNPN and CDR2 SVGIG (reference sequence). Here the CDR3 DNA reads TGTGCCTGGAGTAGACAGGGGGCCGTCTATGGCTACACCTTC. Translating gives CAWSRQGAVYGYTF. Full variable domain (missing parts from reference TRBV30 and TRBJ1-2): SQTIHQWPATLVQPVGSPLSLECTVEGTSNPNLYWYRQAAGRGLQLLFYSVGIGQISSEVPQNLSASRPQDRQFILSSKKLLLSDSGFYLCAWSRQGAVYGYTFGSGTRLTVV.

Only one count was recorded for this clonotype. The chain uses TRBV12-3 or TRBV12-4 and TRBJ1-1, with D unresolved. This CDR3 spans 12 amino acids. The V end was cut by 7 bases, the J end by 4 bases, with 10 bases between. In DNA form, the CDR3 reads TGTGCCAGCACCGCGGGGTTCACTGAAGCTTTCTTT. It yields the protein CASTAGFTEAFF.

The rearrangement uses TRBV7-9 and TRBJ1-2, with D possibly TRBD1 on 5 matching bases. V was cut by 10 bases and J by 7 bases, with 10 bases left in between. This CDR3 has 10 residues. Germline lookup yields CDR1 SEHNR and CDR2 FQNEAQ (reference sequence). CDR3 amino acids: CATLGGGYTF. CDR3 in DNA: TGTGCCACCCTCGGGGGTGGCTACACCTTC.

This chain uses TRBV5-1 with TRBJ1-2, with 8 bases identical to TRBD1. In germline, CDR1 is SGHRS, CDR2 YFSETQ. The J segment lost 6 bases and the V segment lost 0 bases, leaving 7 bases of the junction unmatched. The CDR3 consists of 15 residues. The CDR3: CASSLAGTGGNGYTF. The CDR3 DNA sequence: TGCGCCAGCAGCTTGGCGGGGACAGGCGGGAATGGCTACACCTTC.

CDR3 DNA sequence: TGCGCCAGCAGTCACCTGGGGGGTCTAGCGGGGTTACACGAGCAGTACTTC. It translates to CASSHLGGLAGLHEQYF. The genes are TRBV10-2 and TRBJ2-7; 9 nucleotides line up with TRBD2. There are 17 residues in the CDR3. V lost 5 bases, J lost 5 bases, and 16 bases stayed unmatched. The V gene's germline CDR1 is WSHSY and CDR2 SAAADI.

The chain joins TRBV7-9 to TRBJ1-5; D not resolved. Per the germline V gene, CDR1 is SEHNR and CDR2 is FQNEAQ (reference sequence). The germline V and J ends were trimmed by 1 base and 9 bases, with 7 bases remaining between them. The CDR3 is made up of 12 amino acids. The CDR3 DNA follows: TGTGCCAGCAGCTTAGTATTGGGGCCCCAGCATTTT. Translating it yields CASSLVLGPQHF.

CDR3 in amino acids: CATSSSYGETQYF. The CDR3 nucleotides are TGTGCCACCAGCAGCTCGTACGGGGAGACCCAGTACTTC. The gene calls are TRBV15 and TRBJ2-5; D remains unclear. The CDR3 sequence is 13 residues long. Per the germline V gene, CDR1 is LNHNV and CDR2 is YYDKDF (reference sequence). Trimming cost V 3 bases and J 5 bases, with 10 bases left between them.

The chain employs TRBV13 and TRBJ2-4; D ambiguous. CDR3 length equals 14 residues. CDR1 is PRHDT and CDR2 is FYEKMQ in the germline V gene (reference sequence). The V end was cut by 0 bases, the J end by 8 bases, with 11 bases between. DNA of the CDR3: TGTGCCAGCAGCTTAGGTGGGGAATCACACATTCAGTACTTC. This sequence encodes CASSLGGESHIQYF.

The chain combines TRBV11-2 with TRBJ2-7; TRBD1 matches at 7 bases. Germline CDR1 is SGHAT and CDR2 is FQNNGV. The CDR3 is made up of 13 amino acids. The trim removed 3 bases at V and 3 bases at J, leaving 2 bases unmatched. The CDR3 loop is CASSLGQFYEQYF. The CDR3 coding sequence is TGTGCCAGCAGCTTGGGACAGTTCTACGAGCAGTACTTC.

V is TRBV27 and J is TRBJ2-1, with 11 bases fitting TRBD1. Germline V gene lookup returns CDR1 MNHEY and CDR2 SMNVEV (reference sequence). V was pared by 6 bases and J by 3 bases, with 4 bases of the junction left unmatched. The CDR3 loop spans 15 amino acids. CDR3 in DNA: TGTGCCAGCAGGGCCGGGACAGGGGGCTACAATGAGCAGTTCTTC. Translating it yields CASRAGTGGYNEQFF.

The rearrangement uses TRBV5-1 and TRBJ2-2; D perhaps matches TRBD1 (6 bases). The CDR3 contains 15 residues. Per the germline V gene, CDR1 is SGHRS and CDR2 is YFSETQ. Between the trimmed V and J ends, which lost 4 bases and 5 bases, there was a span of 15 bases. CDR3 in amino acids: CASSPVQGGTGELFF. DNA of the CDR3: TGCGCCAGCAGCCCAGTACAGGGTGGAACCGGGGAGCTGTTTTTT.

Of note for this clonotype: The junction differs from germline at one of its ends, possibly a read error. The gene calls are TRBV2 and TRBJ2-1; D might be TRBD2 (6 bases). The CDR3 length is 13 residues. The germline gives CDR1 SNHLY, CDR2 FYNNEI. CDR3 amino acids: CASSGVGYNEQFF. DNA for the CDR3: TGCGCCAGCTCGGGAGTCGGATACAATGAGCAGTTCTTC.

This sequence joins TRBV27 and TRBJ2-5, with 11 bases identical to TRBD2. The CDR3 runs to 16 residues. Per germline, CDR1 MNHEY and CDR2 SMNVEV (reference sequence). Trimming cost V 3 bases and J 3 bases; bases outside gene matches: 6. CDR3 sequence (DNA): TGTGCCAGCAGTTTCCGCATAGCGGGGGGGAAAGAGACCCAGTACTTC. It is translated as CASSFRIAGGKETQYF.